These T cell receptor beta chains were read from a single sample in a study of cytomegalovirus exposure and HLA in healthy donors. TCRdb's copy holds only in-frame clones and misses some; the assay was immunoSEQ multiplex PCR. The repertoire shows 20,000 to 25,000 clones; the top ten hold around a fifth. What was sequenced was PBMCs. All receptors come from a man in his fifties or sixties in good health and CMV-seropositive. Each CDR3 is given with its conserved first and last residue. D genes are given only for firm matches.

J: TRBJ1-4; D: TRBD1; V: TRBV6-5; DNA: TGTGCCAGCAGAAGGGGACAGGGTTATGGAGAAAAACTGTTTTTT; CDR3: CASRRGQGYGEKLFF
J: TRBJ1-3; D: TRBD1; V: TRBV5-1; DNA: TGCGCCAGCGGAATTGCACCACAGGGGTCTGGAAACACCATATATTTT; CDR3: CASGIAPQGSGNTIYF
J: TRBJ2-5; D: -; V: TRBV18; DNA: TGTGCCAGCTCACCACGAACTGCCCTCGGGGAGACCCAGTACTTC; CDR3: CASSPRTALGETQYF
J: TRBJ1-2; D: -; V: TRBV7-9; DNA: TGTGCCAGCAGCCCTCGGGAATCCACGGGGTATGGCTACACCTTC; CDR3: CASSPRESTGYGYTF
J: TRBJ2-2; D: TRBD2; V: TRBV7-2; DNA: TGTGCCAGCAGCCCAACTAGCGAGAACACCGGGGAGCTGTTTTTT; CDR3: CASSPTSENTGELFF
J: TRBJ2-5; D: -; V: TRBV5-6; DNA: TGTGCCAGCAGCTTGTCCGGGCAAGAGACCCAGTACTTC; CDR3: CASSLSGQETQYF
J: TRBJ2-5; D: TRBD1; V: TRBV9; DNA: TGTGCCAGCAGCGTAGAGGGGGCGGAGACCCAGTACTTC; CDR3: CASSVEGAETQYF
J: TRBJ2-7; D: TRBD2; V: TRBV7-8; DNA: TGTGCCAGCAGCACCGGGACTAGCGTTTACGAGCAGTACTTC; CDR3: CASSTGTSVYEQYF
J: TRBJ1-3; D: TRBD1; V: TRBV9; DNA: TGTGCCAGCAGCGGCGGACAGGGGGCACTTGGAAACACCATATATTTT; CDR3: CASSGGQGALGNTIYF
J: TRBJ2-2; D: TRBD1; V: TRBV7-7; DNA: TGTGCCAGCAGCCCGCGGACAGGGGGATCGTTCGGACTCGGGGAGCTGTTTTTT; CDR3: CASSPRTGGSFGLGELFF
J: TRBJ1-2; D: -; V: TRBV29-1; DNA: TGCAGCGTTGAACGGCCCTCCGGGAGGTATGGCTACACCTTC; CDR3: CSVERPSGRYGYTF
J: TRBJ2-7; D: -; V: TRBV5-1; DNA: TGCGCCAGCAGCTCATGGGACAACTACGAGCAGTACTTC; CDR3: CASSSWDNYEQYF
J: TRBJ2-7; D: -; V: TRBV29-1; DNA: TGCAGCGTGGAGACGGGGGACTCCTACGAGCAGTACTTC; CDR3: CSVETGDSYEQYF
J: TRBJ1-2; D: -; V: TRBV20-1; DNA: TGCAGTGCTTGGGCCCGATATGGCTACACCTTC; CDR3: CSAWARYGYTF
J: TRBJ1-1; D: TRBD1; V: TRBV2; DNA: TGTGCCAGCAGTAGTACAGGGGCGGACACTGAAGCTTTCTTT; CDR3: CASSSTGADTEAFF
J: TRBJ2-7; D: TRBD2; V: TRBV13; DNA: TGTGCCAGCAGCCCTCGGACTAGCGGAGTGGGCAAGCAGTACTTC; CDR3: CASSPRTSGVGKQYF
J: TRBJ2-4; D: -; V: TRBV19; DNA: TGTGCCAGTAGACTAGCCAAAAACATTCAGTACTTC; CDR3: CASRLAKNIQYF
J: TRBJ2-2; D: -; V: TRBV5-1; DNA: TGCGCCAGCAGCTTCGCTAGCCCAAACACCGGGGAGCTGTTTTTT; CDR3: CASSFASPNTGELFF
J: TRBJ2-5; D: -; V: TRBV2; DNA: TGTGCCAGCAGTGAGCGGCTAGCCATTGTCGCCCAGTACTTC; CDR3: CASSERLAIVAQYF
J: TRBJ2-7; D: -; V: TRBV29-1; DNA: TGCAGCGTTGGCTCTGGGGAGGACGGCGAGCAGTACTTC; CDR3: CSVGSGEDGEQYF
J: TRBJ1-1; D: -; V: TRBV5-6; DNA: TGTGCCAGCAGCTTGCGACAGATGAACACTGAAGCTTTCTTT; CDR3: CASSLRQMNTEAFF
J: TRBJ2-7; D: -; V: TRBV29-1; DNA: TGCAGCGTTGGATGGACAGTGAGCGCCTACGAGCAGTACTTC; CDR3: CSVGWTVSAYEQYF
J: TRBJ2-3; D: -; V: TRBV4-2; DNA: TGTGCCAGCAGCCAAGATCATACAGCTAGCACAGATACGCAGTATTTT; CDR3: CASSQDHTASTDTQYF
J: TRBJ1-3; D: TRBD1; V: TRBV5-6; DNA: TGTGCCAGCAGTACACAGGGGAAGGGAAACACCATATATTTT; CDR3: CASSTQGKGNTIYF
J: TRBJ1-4; D: -; V: TRBV19; DNA: TGTGCCAGTAGCCTCGATCACAGTGAAAAACTGTTTTTT; CDR3: CASSLDHSEKLFF
J: TRBJ2-3; D: -; V: TRBV5-4; DNA: TGTGCCCTTCATCCAGAGACAGTCGATAGTACAGATACGCAGTATTTT; CDR3: CALHPETVDSTDTQYF
J: TRBJ2-2; D: -; V: TRBV18; DNA: TGTGCCAGCTCATCGGACAGTATGAACACCGGGGAGCTGTTTTTT; CDR3: CASSSDSMNTGELFF
J: TRBJ1-1; D: -; V: TRBV5-6; DNA: TGTGCCAGCAGCTCGGGGCTGGGGAGGAGTGAAGCTTTCTTT; CDR3: CASSSGLGRSEAFF
J: TRBJ2-7; D: TRBD1; V: TRBV18; DNA: TGTGCCAGCTCACCGGGACAGGCAGGCGGCGAGCAGTACTTC; CDR3: CASSPGQAGGEQYF
J: TRBJ1-1; D: TRBD1; V: TRBV18; DNA: TGTGCCAGCTCCCCTGGGACAGGCAGGACTGAAGCTTTCTTT; CDR3: CASSPGTGRTEAFF
J: TRBJ1-1; D: -; V: TRBV30; DNA: TGTGCCTGGGGGAGATCAAGCACTGAAGCTTTCTTT; CDR3: CAWGRSSTEAFF
J: TRBJ2-7; D: -; V: TRBV15; DNA: TGTGCCACCAGCAGAGTCTGGGACAACTCCTACGAGCAGTACTTC; CDR3: CATSRVWDNSYEQYF
J: TRBJ1-2; D: -; V: TRBV20-1; DNA: TGCAGGACGGTGGCGGGCTCTGGCTACACCTTC; CDR3: CRTVAGSGYTF
J: TRBJ2-7; D: TRBD2; V: TRBV6-1; DNA: TGTGCCAGCAAGGTACTGGGACTAGCGGACTACGAGCAGTACTTC; CDR3: CASKVLGLADYEQYF
J: TRBJ2-7; D: -; V: TRBV7-9; DNA: TGTGCCAGCAGCCCCGCTACTAAGGTGACCTACGAGCAGTCCTTC; CDR3: CASSPATKVTYEQSF
J: TRBJ1-1; D: -; V: TRBV28; DNA: TGTGCCAGCAGTGCGGGGAGTGGCATGAACACTGAAGCTTTCTTT; CDR3: CASSAGSGMNTEAFF
J: TRBJ2-7; D: TRBD2; V: TRBV13; DNA: TGTGCCAGCAGTGGACTAGCGGGAGGGTACGAGCAGTACTTC; CDR3: CASSGLAGGYEQYF
J: TRBJ2-2; D: -; V: TRBV15; DNA: TGTGCCACCAGCAGCCATTCCGGGGAGCTGTTTTTT; CDR3: CATSSHSGELFF